The clone carrying this T cell receptor (beta chain) was seen repeatedly, ten times or more. Antigen: not known. This record comes from a study of T-cell reconstitution after alpha-beta-depleted transplantation in children. Study results and limitations: A year post-transplant, T-cell counts and diversity derived mostly from newly produced T cells. Approximately two months post-transplant, alpha-beta T cells reportedly originated from several hundred expanded graft clones.

The V segment lost 0 bases and the J segment 5 bases; nucleotides outside the gene matches: 8. Germline assignment: CDR1 DFQATT and CDR2 SNEGSKA (reference sequence). The CDR3 totals 16 residues. Library preparation (for TCRbeta) was performed with unique molecular identifiers. TCRdb re-called the PCR reads with MiXCR, one entry per CDR3 protein. The data show hundreds of thousands of distinct CDR3 sequences, more than 9% seen once. Sequences were derived from PBMCs, sampled before TCRalphabeta/CD19-depleted stem cell transplant. This chain uses TRBV20-1 with TRBJ2-7; the match to TRBD2 covers 12 bases. The TCR comes from a child aged 2 to 10 with inherited bone marrow failure, due to receive a stem cell transplant. CDR3 residues: CSARERLAGVIHEQYF. The CDR3 nucleotides read TGCAGTGCTAGAGAAAGACTAGCGGGAGTGATCCACGAGCAGTACTTC.